The rows below give T cell receptor beta chains drawn from one sample of a study of identical twins. In TCRdb, the 5' RACE reads were re-called with MiXCR into one record per CDR3 protein. The profile shows about 220,000 distinct CDR3 sequences, around 8% of them singletons. These same records also appear under a second study, on yellow fever vaccine responses in identical twins.

The specimen was memory (CD45RO+) T cells sorted from blood. The receptor source for this set is a young woman in good health. Both conserved end residues are part of each CDR3. D genes are given only for firm matches. Some rows have no size entry. The others give once, few or many, or a class for an expanded clone.

size	D	V	J	DNA	CDR3
few	.	TRBV6-2/TRBV6-3	TRBJ2-1	TGTGCCAGCAGGGTCACCGGGACTAATGAGCAGTTCTTC	CASRVTGTNEQFF
many	.	TRBV6-2/TRBV6-3	TRBJ2-6	TGTGCCAGCAATCAGGGGCTCTCTGGGGCCAACGTCCTGACTTTC	CASNQGLSGANVLTF
many	TRBD2	TRBV12-3/TRBV12-4	TRBJ2-1	TGTGCCAGCAGCCTTAGCGGGAGTAGGAATGAGCAGTTCTTC	CASSLSGSRNEQFF
many	TRBD2	TRBV20-1	TRBJ2-2	TGCAGTGCTAGAAGGTTAGCGGGAGACACCGGGGAGCTGTTTTTT	CSARRLAGDTGELFF
many	TRBD1	TRBV5-1	TRBJ2-1	TGCGCCAGCAGCAAACTACAGGGGTCCTACAATGAGCAGTTCTTC	CASSKLQGSYNEQFF
many	TRBD1	TRBV12-3/TRBV12-4	TRBJ2-7	TGTGCCAGCAGTTTAGACGGACAGGGTCTTGTGGAGCAGTACTTC	CASSLDGQGLVEQYF
.	TRBD2	TRBV3-1	TRBJ2-5	TGTGCCAGCCTTGAGACTAGCGGGGACTCCTCAGAGACCCAGTACTTC	CASLETSGDSSETQYF
.	.	TRBV20-1	TRBJ2-3	TGCAGTGCTACCACGACCCCCGTGGGGACAGATACGCAGTATTTT	CSATTTPVGTDTQYF
many	.	TRBV27	TRBJ2-7	TGTGCCAGCAGTTTAGGTGGCTCCGGGACAACCACTTACGAGCAGTACTTC	CASSLGGSGTTTYEQYF
.	TRBD1	TRBV5-1	TRBJ2-2	TGCGCCAGCAGCTTGGCGACAGGGACGAACACCGGGGAGCTGTTTTTT	CASSLATGTNTGELFF
.	.	TRBV20-1	TRBJ2-7	TGCAGTGCTAGTATTTCCCGGGACTACGAGCAGTACTTC	CSASISRDYEQYF
many	.	TRBV29-1	TRBJ1-2	TGCAGCGTTCCAAGGGCCGCTGGCTACACCTTC	CSVPRAAGYTF
many	.	TRBV11-2	TRBJ2-2	TGTGCCAGCGGCAGGGTCCCCGGGGAGCTGTTTTTT	CASGRVPGELFF
many	.	TRBV20-1	TRBJ1-1	TGCAGTGCTAGAAGGATGGTTAACATGAACACTGAAGCTTTCTTT	CSARRMVNMNTEAFF
few	.	TRBV24-1	TRBJ2-3	TGTGCCACCAGTGAGCAGGGTACAGATACGCAGTATTTT	CATSEQGTDTQYF
.	.	TRBV20-1	TRBJ2-3	TGCAGTGCTGTGGGACCCCCCTTAGGAACGCAGTATTTT	CSAVGPPLGTQYF
.	.	TRBV11-2	TRBJ2-3	TGTGCCAGCAGCCGCGGATTCCGTAGCGGTTCTGGTGGCACAGATACGCAGTATTTT	CASSRGFRSGSGGTDTQYF
few	.	TRBV29-1	TRBJ2-1	TGCAGCGCCCGCCCCCATACCCCCGAGGATGAGCAGTTCTTC	CSARPHTPEDEQFF
.	.	TRBV6-2/TRBV6-3	TRBJ1-4	TGTGCCAGCAGACAAGGACAGGAAAAACTGTTTTTT	CASRQGQEKLFF
many	TRBD1	TRBV3-1	TRBJ1-6	TGTGCCAGCAGCCAAGATGGGACAGGGAGGTCACCCCTCCACTTT	CASSQDGTGRSPLHF
few	TRBD2	TRBV7-9	TRBJ2-1	TGTGCCAGCAGCTTCGGGCTAGCGGCCGGGGGGGAGCAGTTCTTC	CASSFGLAAGGEQFF
many	.	TRBV11-2	TRBJ2-3	TGTGCCAGCAGCTTAAGGGGCGGGACGACAGATACGCAGTATTTT	CASSLRGGTTDTQYF
many	.	TRBV7-2	TRBJ2-3	TGTGCCAGCAGGACTCCCGGGAGAGGAGATACGCAGTATTTT	CASRTPGRGDTQYF
.	TRBD2	TRBV2	TRBJ2-3	TGTGCCAGCAGGAGACTAGCGGAACGCACAGATACGCAGTATTTT	CASRRLAERTDTQYF
few	TRBD2	TRBV20-1	TRBJ2-3	TGCAGTGCCTTGGACCCTAGCGGGGGGGCGACAGATACGCAGTATTTT	CSALDPSGGATDTQYF
many	.	TRBV12-3/TRBV12-4	TRBJ2-7	TGTGCCAGCAGACCCACGGGACCAACCTACGAGCAGTACTTC	CASRPTGPTYEQYF
many	.	TRBV6-4	TRBJ2-3	TGTGCCAGCAGTGATCATCCGACTAATGCAGATACGCAGTATTTT	CASSDHPTNADTQYF
.	.	TRBV5-1	TRBJ2-5	TGCGCCAGCAGCTTACTCGGGACCGCCAGGCAAGAGACCCAGTACTTC	CASSLLGTARQETQYF
few	.	TRBV4-1	TRBJ1-1	TGCGCCAGCAGCCAAGATCAAGACAAAGACACTGAAGCTTTCTTT	CASSQDQDKDTEAFF
few	.	TRBV20-1	TRBJ1-1	TGCAGTGCAAGGGACGGCGGGGTGAACACTGAAGCTTTCTTT	CSARDGGVNTEAFF
many	TRBD1	TRBV20-1	TRBJ1-5	TGCAGTGCTAGGGACAGGATTGGCAATCAGCCCCAGCATTTT	CSARDRIGNQPQHF
.	TRBD2	TRBV6-1	TRBJ2-7	TGTGCCAGCAGTGAGGAGCGGGGGAACACCTACGAGCAGTACTTC	CASSEERGNTYEQYF
many	.	TRBV29-1	TRBJ1-4	TGCAGCGTTGCAGCGGGACTCGGAAAACTGTTTTTT	CSVAAGLGKLFF
once	.	TRBV3-1	TRBJ2-1	TGTGCCAGTAGCCAAGAGTATGCCCTACAGTTCTTC	CASSQEYALQFF
few	.	TRBV3-1	TRBJ2-1	TGTGCCAGCAGCCAAAACACCGGCGCCAATGAGCAGTTCTTC	CASSQNTGANEQFF
many	.	TRBV5-1	TRBJ1-1	TGCGCCAGCAGCCCGACCAGGGGAAACACTGAAGCTTTCTTT	CASSPTRGNTEAFF
few	.	TRBV6-5	TRBJ1-2	TGTGCCAGCAGTTACTCTCCAGGCTATGGCTACACCTTC	CASSYSPGYGYTF
many	TRBD2	TRBV28	TRBJ2-7	TGTGCCAGCAGGGGGACTAGCGGGAGGGCCCTATCCTCCTACGAGCAGTACTTC	CASRGTSGRALSSYEQYF
.	TRBD2	TRBV7-9	TRBJ2-7	TGTGCCAGCAGCGTACTAGCGGGGGTTTCCGCCGAGCAGTACTTC	CASSVLAGVSAEQYF
.	.	TRBV7-9	TRBJ2-7	TGTGCCAGCAGCTCCTCCGGCGGAGACTACGAGCAGTACTTC	CASSSSGGDYEQYF
many	.	TRBV20-1	TRBJ2-3	TGCAGTGCTGGGGGATTCACAGATACGCAGTATTTT	CSAGGFTDTQYF
.	TRBD2	TRBV5-1	TRBJ2-5	TGCGCCAGCAGCTTGGATTCTAGCGGGAAAAAAGAGACCCAGTACTTC	CASSLDSSGKKETQYF
few	.	TRBV7-9	TRBJ1-1	TGTGCCAGCACCTTTTTGGACACTGAAGCTTTCTTT	CASTFLDTEAFF
.	.	TRBV3-1	TRBJ2-6	TGTGCCAGCAGCCAGACAGGCACTGGGGCCAACGTCCTGACTTTC	CASSQTGTGANVLTF
.	.	TRBV28	TRBJ2-7	TGTGCCAGCAGGGCACTCTTGCCTGGTGACGAGCAGTACTTC	CASRALLPGDEQYF
once	.	TRBV9	TRBJ2-1	TGTGCCAGCAGCGTAGGGGGTCCGCAGTACAATGAGCAGTTCTTC	CASSVGGPQYNEQFF
.	.	TRBV14	TRBJ1-2	TGTGCCAGCAGCCAAGCCGAAATTGATGGCTACACCTTC	CASSQAEIDGYTF
.	.	TRBV5-1	TRBJ2-7	TGCGCCAGCAGCTTGGGTGGGCGGGAAGCCTACGAGCAGTACTTC	CASSLGGREAYEQYF
.	.	TRBV5-8	TRBJ1-2	TGTGCCAGCAGCGTGTTCAGGGCTAACTATGGCTACACCTTC	CASSVFRANYGYTF
few	.	TRBV15	TRBJ2-1	TGTGCCACCAGCAGAGAACCTCTAGCAAATGAGCAGTTCTTC	CATSREPLANEQFF
.	TRBD1	TRBV20-1	TRBJ1-2	TGCAGTGCTACAGGGGGCGAGACTACCTACACCTTC	CSATGGETTYTF
few	TRBD1	TRBV19	TRBJ2-5	TGTGCCAGTAGTTCCCGGACAGGGCGAGAGACCCAGTACTTC	CASSSRTGRETQYF
.	.	TRBV28	TRBJ1-2	TGTGCCAGCAGTTTTCAGCAGGCCACTGGCTACACCTTC	CASSFQQATGYTF
.	.	TRBV29-1	TRBJ1-2	TGCAGCGTTGTTGGGGTTGGCTACACCTTC	CSVVGVGYTF